One sample yielded the 20 T cell receptor beta chains listed below, sequenced in a study of OX40 agonist ivuxolimab in advanced cancers. Method: immunoSEQ multiplex PCR; TCRdb's copy keeps in-frame clones and lacks some. The table has about 110,000 clones, about nine tenths seen once; the top ten hold approximately 0.49%. Sequencing used CD4+ or CD8+ T cells sorted from blood, obtained in a trial of the OX40 agonist ivuxolimab. The source is an adult with an advanced solid tumor such as melanoma, head and neck, liver or kidney cancer.

This chain joins TRBV20-1 and TRBJ2-7, with unresolved D. There are 11 residues in the CDR3. Germline loops: CDR1 DFQATT, CDR2 SNEGSKA (reference sequence). V lost 4 bases and J lost 3, with 7 bases in between. The CDR3 DNA sequence: TGCAGTGCTAACTTGGGCTACGAGCAGTACTTC. It encodes CSANLGYEQYF.

The V gene is TRBV7-2, the J gene TRBJ2-7; 7 nucleotides line up with TRBD1. Germline assignment: CDR1 SGHTA and CDR2 FQGNSA. The CDR3 runs 15 residues. V dropped 5 bases and J dropped 0; count of bases not matched to a gene: 7. CDR3 in amino acids: CASSPKTGSSYEQYF. CDR3 nucleotides: TGTGCCAGCAGCCCAAAGACAGGGAGCTCCTACGAGCAGTACTTC.

The chain couples TRBV7-9 to TRBJ2-2; TRBD1 might be the D (6 bases). Germline-derived CDR1 and CDR2 are SEHNR and FQNEAQ (reference sequence). With 5 bases removed from V and 0 bases from J, the gap between germline ends came to 10 bases. The CDR3 sequence is 15 residues long. The CDR3: CASSRQATNTGELFF. CDR3 coding DNA: TGTGCCAGCAGCCGACAGGCTACGAACACCGGGGAGCTGTTTTTT.

The rearrangement uses TRBV7-2 and TRBJ1-5; tentative D call: TRBD1 (6 bases). Trimming stripped 0 bases from V and 7 bases from J, with 16 bases between. The CDR3 has 16 residues. The germline CDR1 and CDR2 sequences are SGHTA and FQGNSA. CDR3 in amino acids: CASSLAQAGVGQPQHF. CDR3 DNA sequence: TGTGCCAGCAGCTTAGCGCAGGCAGGGGTTGGGCAGCCCCAGCATTTT.

This clone has a handful of counts. The rearrangement links TRBV9 to TRBJ2-2; tentatively, D is TRBD2 (6 bases). Trimming stripped 0 bases from V and 6 bases from J, with 15 bases between. From germline, CDR1 is SGDLS and CDR2 YYNGEE. This CDR3 has 16 residues. The CDR3 bases are TGTGCCAGCAGCGTAGGGCTTGGGGGGATGGCCGGGGAGCTGTTTTTT. It translates to CASSVGLGGMAGELFF.

This chain links TRBV7-2 with TRBJ1-2; D possibly corresponds to TRBD1 (5 bases). CDR3 length equals 14 residues. V lost 4 bases to trimming and J lost 4 bases, with 13 bases between them. Germline CDR1 is SGHTA and CDR2 is FQGNSA. This chain's CDR3 is CASSSRDLTYGYTF. As DNA, the CDR3 is TGTGCCAGCAGCTCCAGGGACCTCACCTATGGCTACACCTTC.

The rearrangement links TRBV19 to TRBJ1-3; D gene ambiguous. The V end lost 2 bases, the J end lost 0 bases, and 17 bases lay between the germline ends. Germline values: CDR1 LNHDA, CDR2 SQIVND (reference sequence). The CDR3 is 18 amino acids. In DNA, the CDR3 is TGTGCCAGTAGTATACGACGGGCTTACCTAGACTCTGGAAACACCATATATTTT. Protein: CASSIRRAYLDSGNTIYF.

This chain uses TRBV2 with TRBJ2-3, with D perhaps matching TRBD1 (6 bases). V lost 6 bases and J 5 bases, leaving 18 bases between the germline ends. CDR1 is SNHLY and CDR2 is FYNNEI in the germline V gene. This CDR3 contains 15 residues. The CDR3 bases are TGTGCCAGCAGAGCAACAGGGTCCGAGGTAGATACGCAGTATTTT. It encodes CASRATGSEVDTQYF.

The chain carries TRBV30 and TRBJ1-2, with TRBD1 matching 7 bases. Germline trimming cut 3 bases from V and 4 bases from J; bases unmatched to any gene: 5. Germline V gene data show CDR1 as GTSNPN and CDR2 as SVGIG (reference sequence). This CDR3 has 13 residues. CDR3 in amino acids: CAWSRDRPYGYTF. The CDR3 DNA sequence: TGTGCCTGGAGCAGGGACAGACCCTATGGCTACACCTTC. The whole variable domain, remainder taken from reference TRBV30 and TRBJ1-2, is SQTIHQWPATLVQPVGSPLSLECTVEGTSNPNLYWYRQAAGRGLQLLFYSVGIGQISSEVPQNLSASRPQDRQFILSSKKLLLSDSGFYLCAWSRDRPYGYTFGSGTRLTVV.

The chain links TRBV7-9 to TRBJ1-1, with D perhaps matching TRBD1 (5 bases). With 6 bases removed from V and 3 bases from J, the gap between germline ends came to 14 bases. Germline V gene data show CDR1 as SEHNR and CDR2 as FQNEAQ (reference sequence). The CDR3 extends over 14 amino acids. The CDR3 here is CASSRRGEDTEAFF. The CDR3 DNA reads as TGTGCCAGCAGTCGTCGGGGGGAAGACACTGAAGCTTTCTTT.

The chain recombines TRBV19 with TRBJ2-5; D gene uncertain. The J call is in doubt because the DNA end fits TRBJ2-7 better. The germline CDR1 and CDR2 sequences are LNHDA and SQIVND (reference sequence). This CDR3 contains 12 residues. DNA for the CDR3: TGTGCCAGTACGGGCGGAAGCTACGAGCAGTACTTC. It yields the protein CASTGGSYEQYF.

The V and J genes are TRBV7-9 and TRBJ1-6; a weak D match, TRBD1 (6 bases). CDR3 length: 13 amino acids. Trimming shortened V by 8 bases and J by 10 bases, and 15 bases separated the two germline ends. Germline assignment: CDR1 SEHNR and CDR2 FQNEAQ (reference sequence). CDR3 DNA: TGTGCCAGCGTGAGGGGGGTAGAATCACCCCTCCACTTT. Translating it yields CASVRGVESPLHF.

The gene calls are TRBV2 and TRBJ2-2; 12 bases line up with TRBD1. The CDR3 is 19 residues long. Unmatched junction bases numbered 12, after V lost 3 bases and J lost 4 bases. Germline CDR1 SNHLY, CDR2 FYNNEI. The CDR3 coding sequence is TGTGCCAGCAGTGAGTTACCCCGGGACAGGGGGCTCCTCACCGGGGAGCTGTTTTTT. Translated: CASSELPRDRGLLTGELFF.

The chain combines TRBV19 with TRBJ2-3; 9 positions match TRBD2. The junction had 3 bases not matched to a gene; V was cut back by 1 base and J by 4 bases. CDR1 and CDR2 from the germline V gene are LNHDA and SQIVND (reference sequence). CDR3 length: 15 amino acids. CDR3 DNA: TGTGCCAGTAGTATAGGCGGGGGGGCCTCAGATACGCAGTATTTT. The encoded protein is CASSIGGGASDTQYF.

This clone was observed once. The chain uses TRBV6-1 and TRBJ2-2, with D perhaps assigned TRBD1 or TRBD2 (5 bases each). Germline lookup yields CDR1 MNHNS and CDR2 SASEGT. With 3 bases removed from V and 1 base from J, the gap between germline ends came to 12 bases. CDR3 size: 16 residues. In DNA, the CDR3 is TGTGCCAGCAGTGACTTGGGACGGTTGAACACCGGGGAGCTGTTTTTT. Protein: CASSDLGRLNTGELFF.

This rearrangement joins TRBV18 to TRBJ1-6, with D maybe TRBD1 (5 bases). Germline assignment: CDR1 KGHSH and CDR2 LQKENI. The CDR3 covers 15 residues. Trimming removed 3 bases at V and 11 bases at J, with 17 bases between. This chain's CDR3 is CASSPVGQGGTPLHF. CDR3 in DNA: TGTGCCAGCTCACCGGTTGGGCAGGGAGGAACACCCCTCCACTTT. Combining the CDR3 with reference TRBV18 and TRBJ1-6 gives the whole variable domain NAGVMQNPRHLVRRRGQEARLRCSPMKGHSHVYWYRQLPEEGLKFMVYLQKENIIDESGMPKERFSAEFPKEGPSILRIQQVVRGDSAAYFCASSPVGQGGTPLHFGNGTRLTVT.

The chain uses TRBV5-8 and TRBJ2-1; D uncertain. With 3 bases removed from V and 7 bases from J, the gap between germline ends came to 2 bases. Per the germline V gene, CDR1 is SGHTS and CDR2 is YDEGEE. The CDR3 is made up of 10 amino acids. The CDR3 nucleotides are TGTGCCAGCAGCTGGAATGAGCAGTTCTTC. Protein sequence: CASSWNEQFF.

The chain employs TRBV29-1 and TRBJ2-7, with 11 bases matching TRBD2. The trim removed 7 bases at V and 2 bases at J, leaving 10 bases unmatched. This CDR3 spans 15 amino acids. Per the germline V gene, CDR1 is SQVTM and CDR2 is ANQGSEA. Here the CDR3 reads CSAEGVAGGPYEQYF. Written as DNA, the CDR3 is TGCAGCGCCGAAGGGGTAGCGGGGGGGCCCTACGAGCAGTACTTC.

The chain joins TRBV30 to TRBJ1-6; D gene ambiguous. The CDR3 covers 15 residues. Germline V gene lookup returns CDR1 GTSNPN and CDR2 SVGIG (reference sequence). Trimming left V 0 bases short and J 10 bases short, with 16 bases between. The CDR3 coding sequence is TGTGCCTGGAGTGTACGAGGCAGTATGTGGTCACCCCTCCACTTT. Protein sequence: CAWSVRGSMWSPLHF.

Remarks on this clone: A read error may account for a junction end that differs from germline. In DNA, the CDR3 is TGTGCCAGCAGCTTAGAGGGTGAATCTTTCTTT. This encodes CASSLEGESFF. This chain joins TRBV7-9 and TRBJ1-1; D not certain. The CDR3 is 11 residues long. From germline, CDR1 is SEHNR and CDR2 FQNEAQ (reference sequence).